This passage covers 27 T cell receptor beta chains from one sample sequenced in a study of blood T cell repertoires in COVID-19. Profiled with immunoSEQ multiplex PCR; TCRdb holds only in-frame clones, not every one. The sample shows about 370,000 clones, more than 70% of them seen only once. Specimen: peripheral blood. These receptors all come from a woman aged 25 to 45 with COVID-19, enrolled during active disease.

The chain has TRBV5-4 and TRBJ2-7; the match to TRBD2 covers 13 bases. The CDR3 runs to 17 residues. J was trimmed by 7 bases and V by 4 bases; bases with no gene match: 14. CDR1 is SGHNT and CDR2 is YYREEE in the germline V gene (reference sequence). The DNA for the CDR3 is TGTGCCAGCAGCCGTCCGGGACTAGCGGGACGAAGAGGAGAGCAGTACTTC. It codes for CASSRPGLAGRRGEQYF.

Only a few counts were recorded for this clone. This chain joins TRBV4-2 and TRBJ2-3; 10 positions match TRBD2. V was pared by 3 bases and J by 6 bases, with 12 bases of the junction left unmatched. This CDR3 has 17 residues. The germline gives CDR1 LGHNA, CDR2 YNFKEQ. As DNA, the CDR3 is TGTGCCAGCAGCCAGGCCGTAGCGGGAGGTGTACCGGATACGCAGTATTTT. It translates to CASSQAVAGGVPDTQYF.

The chain employs TRBV15 and TRBJ2-1; TRBD1 matches at 7 bases. Germline V CDR1 and CDR2: LNHNV, YYDKDF (reference sequence). This CDR3 contains 15 residues. The J segment lost 0 bases and the V segment lost 6 bases, leaving 5 bases of the junction unmatched. The CDR3 bases are TGTGCCACCAGTACAGGGGTTTACTCCTACAATGAGCAGTTCTTC. Encoded protein: CATSTGVYSYNEQFF.

The chain carries TRBV6-6 and TRBJ2-1, with D unresolved. Germline CDR1 and CDR2: MNHNY and SVGAGI (reference sequence). The CDR3 consists of 14 residues. Trimming removed 6 bases from V and 8 bases from J, with 17 bases in between. CDR3 in amino acids: CASRSNYNVDEQFF. Written as DNA, the CDR3 is TGTGCCAGCAGATCGAACTATAACGTGGATGAGCAGTTCTTC.

The rearrangement links TRBV27 to TRBJ2-5; TRBD2 might be the D (5 bases). The germline V and J ends were trimmed by 7 bases and 1 base, with 10 bases remaining between them. Germline CDR1 and CDR2: MNHEY and SMNVEV (reference sequence). The CDR3 spans 13 residues. CDR3 nucleotide sequence: TGTGCCAGCAAGCGGCTGCCCCAAGAGACCCAGTACTTC. It translates to CASKRLPQETQYF.

V is TRBV18 and J is TRBJ1-2; D not resolved. Germline V lookup: CDR1 KGHSH, CDR2 LQKENI. The CDR3 consists of 14 residues. The V end was cut by 3 bases, the J end by 1 base, with 9 bases between. The chain's CDR3 is CASSPSGDNYGYTF. CDR3 nucleotides: TGTGCCAGCTCACCCTCCGGGGATAACTATGGCTACACCTTC.

This clone was found once. This sequence joins TRBV5-6 and TRBJ1-2; unclear D gene. Trimming removed 0 bases at V and 2 bases at J, with 11 bases between. The V gene's germline CDR1 is SGHDT and CDR2 YYEEEE. The CDR3 is 15 amino acids. The CDR3 spells CASSLVSSPNYGYTF. The CDR3, as DNA: TGTGCCAGCAGCTTGGTGTCATCCCCAAACTATGGCTACACCTTC.

The chain has TRBV24-1 and TRBJ1-5, with a weak D call TRBD1 (5 bases). Germline values: CDR1 KGHDR, CDR2 SFDVKD. V was pared by 3 bases and J by 5 bases, with 16 bases between. CDR3 length: 16 amino acids. The CDR3 sequence: CATSDKAGYEHQPQHF. The CDR3 DNA reads TGTGCCACCAGTGATAAGGCAGGGTATGAGCATCAGCCCCAGCATTTT.

The rearrangement links TRBV10-2 to TRBJ2-3, with a tentative D call TRBD2 (5 bases). V lost 3 bases and J lost 4, with 26 bases in between. The CDR3 spans 19 residues. The germline V gene encodes CDR1 WSHSY and CDR2 SAAADI. The CDR3 protein is CASSDVRAGGLNTADTQYF. In DNA, the CDR3 is TGCGCCAGCAGTGATGTGAGGGCGGGTGGCCTGAACACAGCAGATACGCAGTATTTT.

V gene TRBV4-1 combines with J gene TRBJ2-7; D might be TRBD1 (6 bases). The ends were cut back, 2 bases at V and 4 bases at J, with 9 bases in the middle. Per germline, CDR1 MGHRA and CDR2 YSYEKL. This CDR3 has 13 residues. CDR3 sequence: CASSQPQGYEQYF. CDR3 coding DNA: TGCGCCAGCAGCCAACCACAGGGTTACGAGCAGTACTTC.

V and J are TRBV12-3 or TRBV12-4 and TRBJ2-7, with a tentative D call TRBD1 (5 bases). The CDR3 is 13 residues long. The germline V and J ends were trimmed by 7 bases and 10 bases, with 20 bases remaining between them. The CDR3 reads CASNPTGSFFQYF. CDR3 in DNA: TGTGCCAGCAACCCAACAGGAAGTTTCTTTCAGTACTTC.

Note on this clone: Other DNA sequences in this sample translate to the same CDR3. V usage is TRBV5-4 and J usage is TRBJ1-3; 8 positions match TRBD1. The CDR3 covers 15 residues. The ends lost 4 bases at V and 2 bases at J; junction bases unmatched: 5. The germline CDR1 and CDR2 sequences are SGHNT and YYREEE (reference sequence). The CDR3 spells CASSPGQGAGNTIYF. CDR3 bases: TGTGCCAGCAGCCCCGGACAGGGCGCTGGAAACACCATATATTTT.

The DNA of the CDR3 is TGTGCCAGCAGTCGATCCGGGACAGGCGCCTACGAGCAGTACTTC. Translating gives CASSRSGTGAYEQYF. The V gene is TRBV6-2 or TRBV6-3, the J gene TRBJ2-7, with 8 bases aligning to TRBD1. CDR1 is MNHEY, CDR2 SVGEGT, per germline. This CDR3 region has 15 residues. J lost 2 bases, V lost 5 bases, and 8 bases had no gene match.

The chain employs TRBV7-2 and TRBJ2-5; 10 bases align to TRBD2. The CDR3 covers 15 residues. The germline CDR1 and CDR2 sequences are SGHTA and FQGNSA. Trimming took 4 bases from V and 9 from J; bases not matched to a gene: 11. The CDR3 loop is CASSWTRAGGHPQYF. The CDR3 DNA is TGTGCCAGCAGCTGGACTAGAGCGGGAGGGCACCCCCAGTACTTC. Together with reference TRBV7-2 and TRBJ2-5, the CDR3 gives the full variable domain: GAGVSQSPSNKVTEKGKDVELRCDPISGHTALYWYRQSLGQGLEFLIYFQGNSAPDKSGLPSDRFSAERTGGSVSTLTIQRTQQEDSAVYLCASSWTRAGGHPQYFGPGTRLLVL.

This clone appeared a single time. The chain joins TRBV3-1 (or the pseudogene TRBV3-2) to TRBJ2-1; 8 bases line up with TRBD2. CDR3 length equals 16 residues. Germline V gene sequence: CDR1 LGHDT, CDR2 YNNKEL (reference sequence). With V trimmed by 1 base and J by 10 bases, 12 bases remained unmatched. The CDR3 coding sequence is TGTGCCAGCAGCCAAGGGTTAGGTAGCGGGATGACAGAGCAGTTCTTC. It translates to CASSQGLGSGMTEQFF.

V is TRBV11-2 and J is TRBJ2-7, with 13 bases identical to TRBD2. This CDR3 has 16 amino acids. V trimming: 1 base; J trimming: 0 bases; junction bases outside the gene matches: 0. The germline V gene encodes CDR1 SGHAT and CDR2 FQNNGV. DNA of the CDR3: TGTGCCAGCAGCTTAGGGACTAGCGGGAGCTCCTACGAGCAGTACTTC. It encodes CASSLGTSGSSYEQYF.

V is TRBV5-6 and J is TRBJ2-5, with D perhaps TRBD2 (6 bases). Trimming cost V 6 bases and J 3 bases, with 15 bases left between them. Germline V gives CDR1 SGHDT, CDR2 YYEEEE. The CDR3 is 14 residues long. The CDR3 here is CASNRVWREETQYF. The CDR3 DNA follows: TGTGCCAGCAACCGCGTCTGGAGGGAAGAGACCCAGTACTTC.

DNA for the CDR3: TGCGCCAGCAGCTTGCACAGGGGGCCAACTGAAGCTTTCTTT. Amino acids: CASSLHRGPTEAFF. The chain recombines TRBV5-1 with TRBJ1-1, with 9 bases fitting TRBD1. CDR3 length: 14 residues. Trimming took 1 base from V and 5 from J; bases not matched to a gene: 3. Looked up from germline, CDR1 is SGHRS and CDR2 is YFSETQ.

V usage is TRBV11-1 and J usage is TRBJ1-5; the D is unclear. CDR3 length: 13 residues. Germline CDR1 and CDR2: SGHAT and FQDESV (reference sequence). V was pared by 8 bases and J by 7 bases, with 15 bases between. The CDR3 reads CASAKNEEQPQHF. The CDR3 DNA sequence: TGTGCCAGCGCGAAGAATGAAGAGCAGCCCCAGCATTTT.

V and J are TRBV28 and TRBJ1-5, with 8 positions matching TRBD1. This CDR3 spans 14 amino acids. The V gene's germline CDR1 is MDHEN and CDR2 SYDVKM. Germline trimming cut 5 bases from V and 5 bases from J; bases unmatched to any gene: 5. The CDR3 DNA sequence: TGTGCCAGCAGTCCATACAGGGGGGATCAGCCCCAGCATTTT. This translates into CASSPYRGDQPQHF. The variable domain in full, with the rest retrieved from reference TRBV28 and TRBJ1-5, is DVKVTQSSRYLVKRTGEKVFLECVQDMDHENMFWYRQDPGLGLRLIYFSYDVKMKEKGDIPEGYSVSREKKERFSLILESASTNQTSMYLCASSPYRGDQPQHFGDGTRLSIL.

This chain joins TRBV28 and TRBJ2-7, with D maybe TRBD2 (5 bases). CDR3 length equals 13 residues. Germline assignment: CDR1 MDHEN and CDR2 SYDVKM. Trimming removed 3 bases from V and 3 bases from J, with 9 bases in between. The CDR3 region is CASSFSLVYEQYF. The CDR3 nucleotides read TGTGCCAGCAGTTTCTCACTAGTCTACGAGCAGTACTTC.

A note on this clone: At the DNA level, this CDR3 is encoded by other sequences in the same sample as well. The chain is built from TRBV11-3 and TRBJ2-3; D gene ambiguous. The germline V gene encodes CDR1 SGHNT and CDR2 YENEEA. The length of the CDR3 is 14 residues. V lost 1 base and J lost 2, with 7 bases in between. The CDR3 loop reads CASSLGLATDTQYF. The CDR3 DNA is TGTGCCAGCAGCTTAGGCTTGGCCACAGATACGCAGTATTTT.

The chain couples TRBV7-9 to TRBJ2-5, with D possibly TRBD1 on 5 matching bases. The CDR3 is made up of 15 amino acids. The ends were cut back, 5 bases at V and 5 bases at J, with 18 bases in the middle. The V gene's germline CDR1 is SEHNR and CDR2 FQNEAQ (reference sequence). CDR3: CASSPPSRERETQYF. CDR3 coding DNA: TGTGCCAGCAGCCCCCCCTCCAGGGAACGGGAGACCCAGTACTTC. Supplemented by reference TRBV7-9 and TRBJ2-5, the full variable domain reads DTGVSQNPRHKITKRGQNVTFRCDPISEHNRLYWYRQTLGQGPEFLTYFQNEAQLEKSRLLSDRFSAERPKGSFSTLEIQRTEQGDSAMYLCASSPPSRERETQYFGPGTRLLVL.

The chain links TRBV5-4 to TRBJ2-7; D is unresolved. Germline CDR1 and CDR2: SGHNT and YYREEE (reference sequence). The CDR3 length is 13 residues. Trimming left V 0 bases short and J 3 bases short, with 7 bases between. The CDR3 nucleotides are TGTGCCAGCAGCTTGGGACAATTCTACGAGCAGTACTTC. Encoded protein: CASSLGQFYEQYF.

The gene calls are TRBV11-2 and TRBJ2-1; D is perhaps TRBD2 (6 bases). In germline, CDR1 is SGHAT, CDR2 FQNNGV. V lost 1 base and J lost 6, with 13 bases in between. This CDR3 spans 15 amino acids. CDR3 sequence: CASSLGTNGRNEQFF. The CDR3 DNA is TGTGCCAGCAGCTTAGGGACTAACGGGCGCAATGAGCAGTTCTTC.

The gene calls are TRBV9 and TRBJ2-5; 7 nucleotides agree with TRBD2. The CDR3 is 15 residues long. The V gene's germline CDR1 is SGDLS and CDR2 YYNGEE. The V segment lost 0 bases and the J segment 5 bases; nucleotides outside the gene matches: 7. Here the CDR3 DNA reads TGTGCCAGCAGCGTAGGTCCCGCGGGAGACGAGACCCAGTACTTC. It yields the protein CASSVGPAGDETQYF.

The rearrangement links TRBV24-1 to TRBJ1-4; D might be TRBD1 (5 bases). The CDR3 runs to 15 residues. Looked up from germline, CDR1 is KGHDR and CDR2 is SFDVKD. Trimming took off 5 bases at V and 8 bases at J, with 17 bases between the two ends. The CDR3 protein is CATSAIAWTPEKLFF. Written as DNA, the CDR3 is TGTGCCACCAGTGCCATAGCCTGGACACCAGAAAAACTGTTTTTT.